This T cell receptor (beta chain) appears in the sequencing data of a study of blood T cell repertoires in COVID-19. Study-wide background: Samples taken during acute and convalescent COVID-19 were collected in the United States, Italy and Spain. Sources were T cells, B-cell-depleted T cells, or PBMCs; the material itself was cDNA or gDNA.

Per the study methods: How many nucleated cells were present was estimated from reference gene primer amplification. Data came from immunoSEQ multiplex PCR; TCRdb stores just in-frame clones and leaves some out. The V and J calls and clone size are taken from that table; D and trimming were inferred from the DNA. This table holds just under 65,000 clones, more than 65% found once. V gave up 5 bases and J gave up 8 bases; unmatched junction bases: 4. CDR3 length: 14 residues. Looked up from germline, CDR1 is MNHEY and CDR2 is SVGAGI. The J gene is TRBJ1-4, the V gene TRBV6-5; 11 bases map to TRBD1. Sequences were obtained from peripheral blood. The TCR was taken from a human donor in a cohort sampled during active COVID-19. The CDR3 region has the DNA TGTGCCAGCAGTATCGGGACAGGGGGAGAAAAACTGTTTTTT. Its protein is CASSIGTGGEKLFF.